This paragraph covers one T cell receptor (beta chain) sequence. Sequencing was performed with immunoSEQ multiplex PCR; in TCRdb, only in-frame clones are kept and a portion is missing. The sample holds approximately 150,000 clones, roughly nine tenths seen once. The sample originates from a study of blood T cell repertoires in COVID-19. Followed over time, Seattle patients had been enrolled while infection was active. The sequence came from a man between 18 and 29 years old with COVID-19, enrolled during active disease. Sample: peripheral blood.

The CDR3 region has the DNA TGTGCCTGGAGTGTAACCCCGAGTAAACTCACAGGGGACGAGCAGTACTTC. Translating it yields CAWSVTPSKLTGDEQYF. The chain is built from TRBV30 and TRBJ2-7, with TRBD1 matching 7 bases. Per the germline V gene, CDR1 is GTSNPN and CDR2 is SVGIG (reference sequence). V lost 0 bases and J lost 5; bases outside the gene matches: 16. The CDR3 is 17 amino acids.